One and the same sample provided the 26 T cell receptor beta chains below, sequenced in a study of regulatory and conventional T cells in RAG deficiency. Sequencing used immunoSEQ multiplex PCR; TCRdb keeps in-frame clones, though not all of them. The sample contains fewer than 35,000 clones, approximately 90% of which appear only once. Separately, the same data were catalogued under a study of regulatory T cells. This second report adds: The primer mix had 52 TRBV and 13 TRBJ primers.

Sequenced: CD8+ T cells sorted from blood. Source of these receptors: a human donor in good health.

The chain carries TRBV19 and TRBJ2-7, with 7 nucleotides matching TRBD1. The closer fit of TRBJ2-5 to the DNA end suggests the J call may be wrong. CDR3 length equals 12 residues. CDR1 is LNHDA, CDR2 SQIVND, per germline (reference sequence). CDR3 DNA sequence: TGTGCCAGCAGGGACAGAGAAGAGACCCAGTACTTC. Residues: CASRDREETQYF.

V is TRBV7-2 and J is TRBJ2-5; D unclear. Germline values: CDR1 SGHTA, CDR2 FQGNSA. Between the trimmed V and J ends, which lost 5 bases and 4 bases, there was a span of 17 bases. This CDR3 region has 15 residues. The CDR3 spells CASSPLELPVETQYF. DNA for the CDR3: TGTGCCAGCAGCCCGCTTGAATTGCCGGTAGAGACCCAGTACTTC.

This chain uses TRBV28 with TRBJ1-3, with a possible D match to TRBD1 (6 bases). Trimming left V 5 bases short and J 0 bases short, with 14 bases between. Germline lookup yields CDR1 MDHEN and CDR2 SYDVKM. The CDR3 extends over 16 amino acids. The CDR3 bases are TGTGCCAGCAGTCCGGACAGAATCAGCTCTGGAAACACCATATATTTT. Protein product: CASSPDRISSGNTIYF.

This sequence joins TRBV27 and TRBJ2-4, with TRBD1 as a possible D gene (5 bases). This CDR3 contains 14 residues. The germline V gene encodes CDR1 MNHEY and CDR2 SMNVEV (reference sequence). V lost 1 base and J 7 bases, leaving 11 bases between the germline ends. DNA for the CDR3: TGTGCCAGCAGTTTATTCCAGGGTGGGAACATTCAGTACTTC. Translation gives CASSLFQGGNIQYF.

This clone appeared once. J is TRBJ1-6 and V is TRBV7-9, with 7 bases fitting TRBD1. Trimming removed 5 bases from V and 1 base from J; junction bases left unmatched: 5. Germline values: CDR1 SEHNR, CDR2 FQNEAQ (reference sequence). This CDR3 spans 16 amino acids. The CDR3 spells CASSLRGLSYNSPLHF. Here the CDR3 DNA reads TGTGCCAGCAGCCTCAGGGGGTTGTCCTATAATTCACCCCTCCACTTT.

The V and J genes are TRBV11-2 and TRBJ2-7; D is unresolved. This CDR3 is 14 amino acids long. Germline V CDR1 and CDR2: SGHAT, FQNNGV. V lost 4 bases and J 2 bases, leaving 12 bases between the germline ends. CDR3 protein: CASSSDNAAYEQYF. For the CDR3, the DNA is TGTGCCAGCAGCTCTGACAACGCGGCCTACGAGCAGTACTTC.

The CDR3 coding sequence is TGTGCCAGCAGTTTTAGTAGCTCCTACGAGCAGTACTTC. Translated, it gives CASSFSSSYEQYF. The chain links TRBV27 to TRBJ2-7, with D hard to call. Trimming stripped 3 bases from V and 0 bases from J, with 6 bases between. Germline CDR1 reads MNHEY; CDR2 reads SMNVEV (reference sequence). The CDR3 consists of 13 residues.

The rearrangement joins TRBV30 to TRBJ2-5; tentative D call: TRBD2 (5 bases). With 2 bases removed from V and 4 bases from J, the gap between germline ends came to 11 bases. The CDR3 is made up of 13 amino acids. Germline V gene sequence: CDR1 GTSNPN, CDR2 SVGIG (reference sequence). The CDR3 here is CAWSLGSGETQYF. DNA of the CDR3: TGTGCCTGGAGTTTGGGGAGCGGAGAGACCCAGTACTTC.

The chain employs TRBV19 and TRBJ1-1; D unclear. The CDR3 consists of 13 residues. V was cut by 5 bases and J by 5 bases, with 12 bases left in between. Germline CDR1 reads LNHDA; CDR2 reads SQIVND (reference sequence). In DNA form, the CDR3 reads TGTGCCAGTAGTTCCATGGGGTGGACTGAAGCTTTCTTT. Its protein product is CASSSMGWTEAFF.

The chain carries TRBV7-8 and TRBJ2-1, with 9 positions matching TRBD2. After removal of 1 base from V and 0 bases from J, the junction contained 16 bases not matched to a gene. The CDR3 length is 21 residues. In germline, CDR1 is SGHVS, CDR2 FQNEAQ. The CDR3, as DNA: TGTGCCAGCAGCTTAGTCGGGGTGGGGCTAGCGGGATTAAGCTCCTACAATGAGCAGTTCTTC. It yields the protein CASSLVGVGLAGLSSYNEQFF.

The chain carries TRBV5-5 and TRBJ1-1; 8 bases map to TRBD1. The CDR3 loop spans 18 amino acids. Germline V gives CDR1 SGHKS, CDR2 YYEKEE (reference sequence). J was trimmed by 0 bases and V by 2 bases; bases with no gene match: 12. The CDR3 sequence is CASSFLTGEGPVNTEAFF. CDR3 bases: TGTGCCAGCAGCTTTCTGACAGGGGAGGGGCCGGTGAACACTGAAGCTTTCTTT. Complete variable domain (other parts from reference TRBV5-5 and TRBJ1-1): DAGVTQSPTHLIKTRGQQVTLRCSPISGHKSVSWYQQVLGQGPQFIFQYYEKEERGRGNFPDRFSARQFPNYSSELNVNALLLGDSALYLCASSFLTGEGPVNTEAFFGQGTRLTVV.

The J gene is TRBJ1-2, the V gene TRBV28; no reliable D call. The CDR3 has 13 amino acids. From germline, CDR1 is MDHEN and CDR2 SYDVKM. Trimming removed 6 bases at V and 2 bases at J, with 10 bases between. The CDR3 region has the DNA TGTGCCAGCAGAGTTTTGGGGAACTATGGCTACACCTTC. This gives the protein CASRVLGNYGYTF.

The chain employs TRBV7-3 and TRBJ1-3; no firm D call. Germline V gene sequence: CDR1 SGHTA, CDR2 FQGTGA. The V end was cut by 6 bases, the J end by 7 bases, with 13 bases between. CDR3 length: 13 amino acids. CDR3 residues: CASSRFVPNTIYF. CDR3 nucleotide sequence: TGTGCCAGCAGTCGGTTTGTTCCGAACACCATATATTTT.

DNA of the CDR3: TGCAGCGTTGAACAAGGGACAGGGGGCAAAACTGAAGCTTTCTTT. Protein: CSVEQGTGGKTEAFF. V usage is TRBV29-1 and J usage is TRBJ1-1; TRBD1 matches 12 bases. CDR3 size: 15 residues. Germline V gene data show CDR1 as SQVTM and CDR2 as ANQGSEA. The ends lost 2 bases at V and 5 bases at J; junction bases unmatched: 6.

V and J are TRBV5-1 and TRBJ1-2; a possible D gene is TRBD1 (5 bases). Germline V gene sequence: CDR1 SGHRS, CDR2 YFSETQ. The CDR3 sequence is 15 residues long. V was pared by 1 base and J by 5 bases, with 15 bases between. CDR3 coding DNA: TGCGCCAGCAGCTTGTTGCGGACAAGCGGATATGGCTACACCTTC. It codes for CASSLLRTSGYGYTF.

This clone showed up just once. The chain couples TRBV5-4 to TRBJ2-7; the D gene is possibly TRBD1 (6 bases). The CDR3 runs to 14 residues. Trimming stripped 3 bases from V and 2 bases from J, with 12 bases between. Germline assignment: CDR1 SGHNT and CDR2 YYREEE (reference sequence). CDR3 coding DNA: TGTGCCAGCAGCTCCAGGGGATTGACCTACGAGCAGTACTTC. This gives the protein CASSSRGLTYEQYF.

The V and J genes are TRBV7-2 and TRBJ2-2; no clear D gene. Per the germline V gene, CDR1 is SGHTA and CDR2 is FQGNSA. Trimming removed 5 bases at V and 4 bases at J, with 8 bases between. CDR3 length: 13 residues. DNA for the CDR3: TGTGCCAGCAGCATGCTCCCCACCGGGGAGCTGTTTTTT. It codes for CASSMLPTGELFF.

V usage is TRBV6-5 and J usage is TRBJ1-1; 8 bases are shared with TRBD1. Per the germline V gene, CDR1 is MNHEY and CDR2 is SVGAGI. The CDR3 runs to 14 residues. The V segment lost 6 bases and the J segment 10 bases; nucleotides outside the gene matches: 13. The CDR3 region has the DNA TGTGCCAGCAGACCGGACAGGGCCCCCTCGCTAGCTTTCTTT. It specifies CASRPDRAPSLAFF.

V is TRBV5-6 and J is TRBJ2-7; the D is unclear. The V and J ends lost 0 bases and 0 bases respectively, with 16 bases between them. This CDR3 is 17 amino acids long. Germline-derived CDR1 and CDR2 are SGHDT and YYEEEE. CDR3 coding DNA: TGTGCCAGCAGCTTGGCCGGAAGAAGGGTAGTCTCCTACGAGCAGTACTTC. This sequence encodes CASSLAGRRVVSYEQYF.

This sequence joins TRBV30 and TRBJ1-4; D gene uncertain. V lost 1 base and J lost 8, with 14 bases in between. This CDR3 region has 14 residues. Germline V gene sequence: CDR1 GTSNPN, CDR2 SVGIG (reference sequence). The CDR3 nucleotides read TGTGCCTGGAGTGACGGAGGTGGCGGAGAAAAACTGTTTTTT. Amino acids: CAWSDGGGGEKLFF. The variable domain in full, with the rest retrieved from reference TRBV30 and TRBJ1-4, is SQTIHQWPATLVQPVGSPLSLECTVEGTSNPNLYWYRQAAGRGLQLLFYSVGIGQISSEVPQNLSASRPQDRQFILSSKKLLLSDSGFYLCAWSDGGGGEKLFFGSGTQLSVL.

This sequence joins TRBV10-3 and TRBJ2-7; D is possibly TRBD1 or TRBD2 (6 bases each). Per the germline V gene, CDR1 is ENHRY and CDR2 is SYGVKD. The length of the CDR3 is 15 residues. Trimming left V 6 bases short and J 2 bases short, with 17 bases between. In nucleotides, the CDR3 is TGTGCCATCAGATCCGAGGGGGACTTGACCTACGAGCAGTACTTC. Translated: CAIRSEGDLTYEQYF.

This clone showed up just once. The genes are TRBV28 and TRBJ1-2; a possible D gene is TRBD1 (6 bases). CDR3 size: 14 residues. Germline lookup yields CDR1 MDHEN and CDR2 SYDVKM. With 8 bases removed from V and 1 base from J, the gap between germline ends came to 14 bases. CDR3 residues: CASGYTGSNYGYTF. The CDR3 bases are TGTGCCAGCGGCTATACAGGGAGTAACTATGGCTACACCTTC.

This chain links TRBV9 with TRBJ1-4; D ambiguous. Germline V gives CDR1 SGDLS, CDR2 YYNGEE. This CDR3 comprises 15 residues. V gave up 0 bases and J gave up 3 bases, with 9 bases separating them. The CDR3 bases are TGTGCCAGCAGCGTAGATGGCGGTTCTAATGAAAAACTGTTTTTT. Translating it yields CASSVDGGSNEKLFF. The full variable domain, in which reference TRBV9 and TRBJ1-4 provide the parts outside the CDR3, is DSGVTQTPKHLITATGQRVTLRCSPRSGDLSVYWYQQSLDQGLQFLIQYYNGEERAKGNILERFSAQQFPDLHSELNLSSLELGDSALYFCASSVDGGSNEKLFFGSGTQLSVL.

This sequence joins TRBV13 and TRBJ2-7; 7 nucleotides align to TRBD2. V dropped 1 base and J dropped 0; count of bases not matched to a gene: 3. In germline, CDR1 is PRHDT, CDR2 FYEKMQ (reference sequence). The CDR3 runs to 15 residues. CDR3 sequence: CASSLAGGSSYEQYF. CDR3 sequence (DNA): TGTGCCAGCAGCTTAGCGGGGGGAAGCTCCTACGAGCAGTACTTC.

In nucleotides, the CDR3 is TGTGCCAGTAGTATCACGGAGGGGTTAAATGAGCAGTTCTTC. Translated: CASSITEGLNEQFF. V usage is TRBV19 and J usage is TRBJ2-1; D perhaps matches TRBD2 (6 bases). CDR1 is LNHDA and CDR2 is SQIVND in the germline V gene (reference sequence). The CDR3 runs to 14 residues. Trimming pared 3 bases from V and 7 bases from J, leaving 13 bases between. The variable domain in full, with the rest retrieved from reference TRBV19 and TRBJ2-1, is DGGITQSPKYLFRKEGQNVTLSCEQNLNHDAMYWYRQDPGQGLRLIYYSQIVNDFQKGDIAEGYSVSREKKESFPLTVTSAQKNPTAFYLCASSITEGLNEQFFGPGTRLTVL.

The genes are TRBV27 and TRBJ2-3, with D unresolved. V shed 0 bases and J shed 0 bases, with 7 bases lying between them. This CDR3 region has 15 residues. CDR1 is MNHEY and CDR2 is SMNVEV in the germline V gene (reference sequence). The CDR3 protein is CASSLSGVSTDTQYF. CDR3 DNA: TGTGCCAGCAGTTTATCAGGAGTGAGCACAGATACGCAGTATTTT.